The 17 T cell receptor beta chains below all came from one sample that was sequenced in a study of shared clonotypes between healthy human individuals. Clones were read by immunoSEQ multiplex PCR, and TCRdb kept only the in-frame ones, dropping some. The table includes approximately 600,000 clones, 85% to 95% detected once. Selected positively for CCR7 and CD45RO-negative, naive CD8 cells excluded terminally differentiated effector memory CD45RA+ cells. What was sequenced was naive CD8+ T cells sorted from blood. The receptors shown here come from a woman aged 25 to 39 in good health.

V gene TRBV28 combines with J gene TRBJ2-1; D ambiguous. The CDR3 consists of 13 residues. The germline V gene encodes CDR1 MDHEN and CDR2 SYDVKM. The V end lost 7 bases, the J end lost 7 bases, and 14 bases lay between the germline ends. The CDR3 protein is CASTLTPRNEQFF. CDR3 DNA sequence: TGTGCCAGCACGCTTACCCCCCGGAATGAGCAGTTCTTC.

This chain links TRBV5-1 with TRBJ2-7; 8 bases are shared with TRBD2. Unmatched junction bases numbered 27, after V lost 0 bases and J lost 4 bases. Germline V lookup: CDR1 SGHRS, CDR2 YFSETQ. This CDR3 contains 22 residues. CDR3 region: CASSLAEVGSGPPGLEGYEQYF. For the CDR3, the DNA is TGCGCCAGCAGCTTGGCCGAGGTAGGGAGTGGGCCGCCGGGACTAGAGGGTTACGAGCAGTACTTC. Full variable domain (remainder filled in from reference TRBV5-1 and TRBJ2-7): KAGVTQTPRYLIKTRGQQVTLSCSPISGHRSVSWYQQTPGQGLQFLFEYFSETQRNKGNFPGRFSGRQFSNSRSEMNVSTLELGDSALYLCASSLAEVGSGPPGLEGYEQYFGPGTRLTVT.

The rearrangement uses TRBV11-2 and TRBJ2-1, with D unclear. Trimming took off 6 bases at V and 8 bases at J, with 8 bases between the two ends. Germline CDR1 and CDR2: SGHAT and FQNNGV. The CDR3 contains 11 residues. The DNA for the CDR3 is TGTGCCAGCAGTATAGGACATGAGCAGTTCTTC. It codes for CASSIGHEQFF.

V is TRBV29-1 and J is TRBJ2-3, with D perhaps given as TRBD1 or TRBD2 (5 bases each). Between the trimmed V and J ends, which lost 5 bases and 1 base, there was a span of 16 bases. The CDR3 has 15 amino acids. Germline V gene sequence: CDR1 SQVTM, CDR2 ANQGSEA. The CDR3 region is CSVLEAQARTDTQYF. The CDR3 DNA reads TGCAGCGTTTTGGAGGCACAGGCGCGCACAGATACGCAGTATTTT.

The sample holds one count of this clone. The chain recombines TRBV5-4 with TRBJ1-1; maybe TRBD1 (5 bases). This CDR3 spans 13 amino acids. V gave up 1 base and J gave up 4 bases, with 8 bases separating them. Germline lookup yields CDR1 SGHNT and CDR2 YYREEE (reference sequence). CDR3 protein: CASSLPGGTEAFF. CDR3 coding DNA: TGTGCCAGCAGCTTGCCGGGGGGCACTGAAGCTTTCTTT.

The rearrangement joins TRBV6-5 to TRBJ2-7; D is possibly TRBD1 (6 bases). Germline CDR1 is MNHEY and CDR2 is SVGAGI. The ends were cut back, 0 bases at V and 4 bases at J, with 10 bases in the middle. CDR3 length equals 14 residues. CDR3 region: CASSYSAGAYEQYF. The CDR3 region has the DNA TGTGCCAGCAGTTACTCGGCAGGGGCTTACGAGCAGTACTTC.

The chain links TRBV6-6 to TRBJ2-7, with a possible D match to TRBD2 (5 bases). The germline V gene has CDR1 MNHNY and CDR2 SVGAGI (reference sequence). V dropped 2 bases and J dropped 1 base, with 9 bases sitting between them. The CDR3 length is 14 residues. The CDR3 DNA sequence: TGTGCCAGCAGTTACACGGAGGCTTCCTACGAGCAGTACTTC. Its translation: CASSYTEASYEQYF.

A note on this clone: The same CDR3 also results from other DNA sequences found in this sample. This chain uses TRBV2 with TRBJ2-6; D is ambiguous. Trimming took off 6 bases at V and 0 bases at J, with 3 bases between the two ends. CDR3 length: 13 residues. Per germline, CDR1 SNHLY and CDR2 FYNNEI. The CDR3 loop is CASSLSGANVLTF. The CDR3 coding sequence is TGTGCCAGCAGCCTCTCTGGGGCCAACGTCCTGACTTTC.

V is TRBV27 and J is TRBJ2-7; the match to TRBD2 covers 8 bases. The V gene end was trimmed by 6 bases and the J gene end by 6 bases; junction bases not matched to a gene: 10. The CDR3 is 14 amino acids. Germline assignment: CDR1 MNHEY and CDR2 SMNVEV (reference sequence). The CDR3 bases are TGTGCCAGCAGACCGGGACTAGGAGATCGCGAGCAGTACTTC. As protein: CASRPGLGDREQYF.

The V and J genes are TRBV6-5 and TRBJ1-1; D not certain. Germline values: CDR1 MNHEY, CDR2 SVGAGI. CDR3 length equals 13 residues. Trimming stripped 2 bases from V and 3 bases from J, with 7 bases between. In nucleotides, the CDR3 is TGTGCCAGCAGTTACGGCGTTCACACTGAAGCTTTCTTT. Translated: CASSYGVHTEAFF.

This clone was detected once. CDR3 sequence (DNA): TGTGCCAGCAGCTCCCTGCGGGAGGCCCCGTTCTTC. It encodes CASSSLREAPFF. The rearrangement joins TRBV11-2 to TRBJ2-1; 8 bases agree with TRBD2. Germline-derived CDR1 and CDR2 are SGHAT and FQNNGV. The CDR3 is 12 residues long. V was pared by 4 bases and J by 15 bases, with 8 bases of the junction left unmatched. Combining the CDR3 with reference TRBV11-2 and TRBJ2-1 gives the whole variable domain EAGVAQSPRYKIIEKRQSVAFWCNPISGHATLYWYQQILGQGPKLLIQFQNNGVVDDSQLPKDRFSAERLKGVDSTLKIQPAKLEDSAVYLCASSSLREAPFFGPGTRLTVL.

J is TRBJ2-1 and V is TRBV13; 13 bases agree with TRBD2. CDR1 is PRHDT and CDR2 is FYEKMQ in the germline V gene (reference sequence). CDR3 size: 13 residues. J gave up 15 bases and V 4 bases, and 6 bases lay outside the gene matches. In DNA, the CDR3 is TGTGCCAGCAGCTCCGGGACTAGCGGGATCGCGTTCTTC. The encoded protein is CASSSGTSGIAFF.

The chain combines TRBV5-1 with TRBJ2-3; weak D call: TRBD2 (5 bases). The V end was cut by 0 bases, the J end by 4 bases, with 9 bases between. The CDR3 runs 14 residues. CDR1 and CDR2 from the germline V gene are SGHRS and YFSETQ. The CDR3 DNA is TGCGCCAGCAGCTTGGTGGAGAGGGCAGATACGCAGTATTTT. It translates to CASSLVERADTQYF.

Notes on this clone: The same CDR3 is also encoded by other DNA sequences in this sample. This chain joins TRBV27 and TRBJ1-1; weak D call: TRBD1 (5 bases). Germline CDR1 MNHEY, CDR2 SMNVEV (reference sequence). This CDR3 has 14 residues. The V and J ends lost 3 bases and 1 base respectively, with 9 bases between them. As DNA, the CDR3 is TGTGCCAGCAGTTTGGGGGGTTGGAACACTGAAGCTTTCTTT. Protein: CASSLGGWNTEAFF.

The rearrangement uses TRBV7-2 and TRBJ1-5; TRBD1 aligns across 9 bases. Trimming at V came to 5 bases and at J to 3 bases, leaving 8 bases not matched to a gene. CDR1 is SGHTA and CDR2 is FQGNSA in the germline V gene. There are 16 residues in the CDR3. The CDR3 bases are TGTGCCAGCAGCCGACCGGGACAGGGAGTCAATCAGCCCCAGCATTTT. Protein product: CASSRPGQGVNQPQHF.

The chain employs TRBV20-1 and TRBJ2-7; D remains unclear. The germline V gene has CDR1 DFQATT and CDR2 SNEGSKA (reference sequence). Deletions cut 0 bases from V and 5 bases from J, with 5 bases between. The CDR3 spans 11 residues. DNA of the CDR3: TGCAGTGCTAGAGATCGAAACGAGCAGTACTTC. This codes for CSARDRNEQYF.

The CDR3 sequence is CASSFGLAGASYEQYF. In nucleotides, the CDR3 is TGTGCCAGCAGCTTTGGACTAGCGGGGGCCTCCTACGAGCAGTACTTC. The V and J genes are TRBV7-2 and TRBJ2-7, with 13 bases identical to TRBD2. The CDR3 is 16 amino acids. V trimming: 3 bases; J trimming: 0 bases; junction bases outside the gene matches: 2. The germline V gene encodes CDR1 SGHTA and CDR2 FQGNSA.